This T cell receptor beta chain derives from a study of T cell changes during pregnancy in multiple sclerosis. The V segment lost 8 bases and the J segment 7 bases; nucleotides outside the gene matches: 8. CDR3 length: 13 amino acids. Germline lookup yields CDR1 MGHRA and CDR2 YSYEKL. Sequencing was performed with immunoSEQ multiplex PCR; in TCRdb, only in-frame clones are kept and a portion is missing. The table records tens of thousands of clones, 91% of them present only once. This TCR was sampled from a female donor in good health, serving as a control in a pregnancy study. Some clones in this sample may be carry-over from other donors' samples. This specimen consisted of PBMCs, obtained in the first trimester of pregnancy. The gene calls are TRBV4-1 and TRBJ2-1, with 7 nucleotides matching TRBD1. CDR3 amino acids: CASHKTGENEQFF. Written as DNA, the CDR3 is TGCGCCAGCCACAAAACAGGGGAAAATGAGCAGTTCTTC.